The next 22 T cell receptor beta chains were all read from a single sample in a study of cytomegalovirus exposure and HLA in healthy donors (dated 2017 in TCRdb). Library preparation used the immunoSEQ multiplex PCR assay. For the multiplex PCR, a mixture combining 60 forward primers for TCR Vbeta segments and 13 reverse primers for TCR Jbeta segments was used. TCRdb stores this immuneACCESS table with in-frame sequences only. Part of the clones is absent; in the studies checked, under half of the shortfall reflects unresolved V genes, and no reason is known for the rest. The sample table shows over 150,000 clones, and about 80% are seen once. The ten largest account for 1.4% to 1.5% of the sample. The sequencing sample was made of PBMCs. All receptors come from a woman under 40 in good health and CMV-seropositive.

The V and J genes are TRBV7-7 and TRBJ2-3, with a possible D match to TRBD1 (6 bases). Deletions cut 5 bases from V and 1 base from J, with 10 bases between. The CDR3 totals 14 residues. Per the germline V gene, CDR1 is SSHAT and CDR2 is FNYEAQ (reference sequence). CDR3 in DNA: TGTGCCAGCAGCCCCGAGGGGGGCACAGATACGCAGTATTTT. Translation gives CASSPEGGTDTQYF.

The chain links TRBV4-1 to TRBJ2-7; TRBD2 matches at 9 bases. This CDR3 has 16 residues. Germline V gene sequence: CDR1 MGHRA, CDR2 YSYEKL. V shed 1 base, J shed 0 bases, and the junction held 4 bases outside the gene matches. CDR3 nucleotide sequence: TGCGCCAGCAGCCAAGCAAGACTAGCGGACTCCTACGAGCAGTACTTC. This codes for CASSQARLADSYEQYF.

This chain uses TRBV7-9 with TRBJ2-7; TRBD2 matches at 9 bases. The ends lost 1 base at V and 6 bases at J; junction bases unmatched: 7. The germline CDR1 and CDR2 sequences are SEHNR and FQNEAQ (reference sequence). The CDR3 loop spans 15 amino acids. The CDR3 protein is CASSLGTSDPLEQYF. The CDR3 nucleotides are TGTGCCAGCAGCTTAGGGACTAGCGATCCTCTCGAGCAGTACTTC. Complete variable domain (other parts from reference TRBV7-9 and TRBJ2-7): DTGVSQNPRHKITKRGQNVTFRCDPISEHNRLYWYRQTLGQGPEFLTYFQNEAQLEKSRLLSDRFSAERPKGSFSTLEIQRTEQGDSAMYLCASSLGTSDPLEQYFGPGTRLTVT.

As DNA, the CDR3 is TGCGCCAGCAAGAAGAGGCAGGGGATGGCTCAAGAGACCCAGTACTTC. The encoded protein is CASKKRQGMAQETQYF. V is TRBV5-1 and J is TRBJ2-5, with a tentative D call TRBD1 (6 bases). V lost 6 bases to trimming and J lost 2 bases, with 20 bases between them. Germline V lookup: CDR1 SGHRS, CDR2 YFSETQ. The CDR3 has 16 amino acids.

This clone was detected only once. CDR3 nucleotide sequence: TGTGCCAGTAGTCAACAGGGGACTTTGCAGTACTTC. Encoded protein: CASSQQGTLQYF. The chain has TRBV19 and TRBJ2-7; perhaps TRBD1 as D (7 bases). V was shortened by 5 bases and J by 9 bases, with 14 bases between the two germline ends. The CDR3 sequence is 12 residues long. Germline values: CDR1 LNHDA, CDR2 SQIVND (reference sequence). The variable domain in full, completed from reference TRBV19 and TRBJ2-7, reads DGGITQSPKYLFRKEGQNVTLSCEQNLNHDAMYWYRQDPGQGLRLIYYSQIVNDFQKGDIAEGYSVSREKKESFPLTVTSAQKNPTAFYLCASSQQGTLQYFGPGTRLTVT.

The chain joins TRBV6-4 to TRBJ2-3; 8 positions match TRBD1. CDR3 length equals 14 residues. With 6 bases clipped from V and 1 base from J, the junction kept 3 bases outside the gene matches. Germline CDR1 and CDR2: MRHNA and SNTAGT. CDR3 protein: CASRPDRGTDTQYF. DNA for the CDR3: TGTGCCAGCAGGCCGGACAGGGGCACAGATACGCAGTATTTT.

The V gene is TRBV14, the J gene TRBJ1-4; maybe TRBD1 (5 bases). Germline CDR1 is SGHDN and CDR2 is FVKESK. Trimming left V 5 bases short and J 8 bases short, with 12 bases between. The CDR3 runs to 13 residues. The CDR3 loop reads CASSGRDWEKLFF. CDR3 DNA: TGTGCCAGCAGCGGCAGGGATTGGGAAAAACTGTTTTTT.

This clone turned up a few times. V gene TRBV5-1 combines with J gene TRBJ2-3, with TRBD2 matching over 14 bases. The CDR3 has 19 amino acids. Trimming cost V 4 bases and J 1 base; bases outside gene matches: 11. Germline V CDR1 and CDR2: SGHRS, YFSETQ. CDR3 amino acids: CASSGAGTSGSGGTDTQYF. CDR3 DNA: TGCGCCAGCAGCGGGGCCGGGACTAGCGGGAGCGGGGGCACAGATACGCAGTATTTT.

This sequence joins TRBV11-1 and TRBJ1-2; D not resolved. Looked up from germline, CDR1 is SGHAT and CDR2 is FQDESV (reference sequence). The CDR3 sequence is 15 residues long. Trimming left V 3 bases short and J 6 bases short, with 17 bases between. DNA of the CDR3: TGTGCCAGCAGCTTTACGGGGAGCCCGGAGAATGGCTACACCTTC. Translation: CASSFTGSPENGYTF.

CDR3: CAISESSGGTGGEQYF. The CDR3, as DNA: TGTGCCATCAGTGAGTCGTCGGGGGGGACAGGGGGCGAGCAGTACTTC. The gene calls are TRBV10-3 and TRBJ2-7; 11 nucleotides align to TRBD1. J gave up 6 bases and V 0 bases, and 7 bases lay outside the gene matches. CDR3 length: 16 amino acids. Germline-derived CDR1 and CDR2 are ENHRY and SYGVKD.

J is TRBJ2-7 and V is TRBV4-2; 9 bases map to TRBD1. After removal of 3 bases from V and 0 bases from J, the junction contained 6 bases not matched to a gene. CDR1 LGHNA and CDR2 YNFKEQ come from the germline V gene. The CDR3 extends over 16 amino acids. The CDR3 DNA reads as TGTGCCAGCAGCCAGGGACAGGGCTCCAGCTCCTACGAGCAGTACTTC. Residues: CASSQGQGSSSYEQYF.

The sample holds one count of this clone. This chain's CDR3 is CASSQESLAGGRTDTQYF. In DNA form, the CDR3 reads TGCGCCAGCAGCCAGGAGTCCTTAGCGGGAGGAAGAACAGATACGCAGTATTTT. The chain recombines TRBV4-1 with TRBJ2-3; 10 bases match TRBD2. CDR3 length: 18 amino acids. With V trimmed by 3 bases and J by 3 bases, 12 bases remained unmatched. Germline V CDR1 and CDR2: MGHRA, YSYEKL.

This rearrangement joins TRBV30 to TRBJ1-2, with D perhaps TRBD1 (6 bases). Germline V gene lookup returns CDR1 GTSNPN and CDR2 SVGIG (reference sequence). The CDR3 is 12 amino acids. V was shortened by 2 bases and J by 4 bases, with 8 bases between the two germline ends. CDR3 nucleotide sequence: TGTGCCTGGAGTCTGGACAGCTATGGCTACACCTTC. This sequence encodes CAWSLDSYGYTF.

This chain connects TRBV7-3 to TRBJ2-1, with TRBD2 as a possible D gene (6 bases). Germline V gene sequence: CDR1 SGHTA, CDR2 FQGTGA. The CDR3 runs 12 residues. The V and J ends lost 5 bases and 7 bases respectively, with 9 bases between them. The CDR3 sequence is CASSPAGNEQFF. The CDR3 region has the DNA TGTGCCAGCAGCCCCGCGGGGAATGAGCAGTTCTTC.

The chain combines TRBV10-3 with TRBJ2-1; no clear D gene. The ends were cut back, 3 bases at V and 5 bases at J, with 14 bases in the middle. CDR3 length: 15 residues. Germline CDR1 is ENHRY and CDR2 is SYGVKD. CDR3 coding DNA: TGTGCCATCAGTGAAAGCCGGGTTAGTGACAATGAGCAGTTCTTC. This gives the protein CAISESRVSDNEQFF.

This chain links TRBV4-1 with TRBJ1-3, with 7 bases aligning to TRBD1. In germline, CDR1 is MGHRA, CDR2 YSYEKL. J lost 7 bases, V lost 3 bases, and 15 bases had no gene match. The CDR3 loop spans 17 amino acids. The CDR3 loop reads CASSHLTGASEGNTIYF. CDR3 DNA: TGCGCCAGCAGCCATTTAACAGGGGCCTCCGAGGGGAACACCATATATTTT.

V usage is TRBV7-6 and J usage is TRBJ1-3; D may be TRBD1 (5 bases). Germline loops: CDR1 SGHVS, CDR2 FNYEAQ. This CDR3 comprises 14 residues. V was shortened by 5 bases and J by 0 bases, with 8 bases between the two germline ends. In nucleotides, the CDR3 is TGTGCCAGCAGCCCGACAGACTCTGGAAACACCATATATTTT. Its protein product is CASSPTDSGNTIYF.

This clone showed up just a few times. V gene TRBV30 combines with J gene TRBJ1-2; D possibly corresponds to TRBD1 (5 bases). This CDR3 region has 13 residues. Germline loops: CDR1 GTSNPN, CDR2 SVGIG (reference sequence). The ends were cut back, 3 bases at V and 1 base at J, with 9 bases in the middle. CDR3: CAWSIQGNYGYTF. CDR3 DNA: TGTGCCTGGAGCATTCAGGGTAACTATGGCTACACCTTC.

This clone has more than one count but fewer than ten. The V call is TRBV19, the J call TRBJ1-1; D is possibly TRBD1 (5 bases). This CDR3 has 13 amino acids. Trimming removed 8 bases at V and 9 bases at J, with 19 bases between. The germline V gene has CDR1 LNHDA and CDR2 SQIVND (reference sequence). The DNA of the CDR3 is TGTGCCAGTGGGGGGGAAGGGGTCGGAAAAGCTTTCTTT. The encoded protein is CASGGEGVGKAFF. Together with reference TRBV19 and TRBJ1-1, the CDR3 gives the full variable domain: DGGITQSPKYLFRKEGQNVTLSCEQNLNHDAMYWYRQDPGQGLRLIYYSQIVNDFQKGDIAEGYSVSREKKESFPLTVTSAQKNPTAFYLCASGGEGVGKAFFGQGTRLTVV.

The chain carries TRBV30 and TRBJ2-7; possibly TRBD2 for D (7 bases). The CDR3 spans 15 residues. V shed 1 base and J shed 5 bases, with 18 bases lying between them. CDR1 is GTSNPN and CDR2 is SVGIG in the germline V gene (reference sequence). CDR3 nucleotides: TGTGCCTGGAGTGGCAGGACAGCGGGGTACAACGAGCAGTACTTC. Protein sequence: CAWSGRTAGYNEQYF.

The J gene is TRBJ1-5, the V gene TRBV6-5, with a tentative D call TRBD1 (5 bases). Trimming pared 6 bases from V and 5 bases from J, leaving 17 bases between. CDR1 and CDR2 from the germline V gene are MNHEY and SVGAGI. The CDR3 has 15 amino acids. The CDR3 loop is CASRSATWGDQPQHF. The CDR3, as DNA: TGTGCCAGCAGAAGTGCTACTTGGGGGGATCAGCCCCAGCATTTT.

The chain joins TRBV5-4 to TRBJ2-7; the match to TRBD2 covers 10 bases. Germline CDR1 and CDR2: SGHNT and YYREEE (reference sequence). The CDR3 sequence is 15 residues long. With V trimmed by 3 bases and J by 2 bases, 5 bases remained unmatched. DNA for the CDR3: TGTGCCAGCAGCTCGGGACTAGCGACCCCCTACGAGCAGTACTTC. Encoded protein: CASSSGLATPYEQYF.